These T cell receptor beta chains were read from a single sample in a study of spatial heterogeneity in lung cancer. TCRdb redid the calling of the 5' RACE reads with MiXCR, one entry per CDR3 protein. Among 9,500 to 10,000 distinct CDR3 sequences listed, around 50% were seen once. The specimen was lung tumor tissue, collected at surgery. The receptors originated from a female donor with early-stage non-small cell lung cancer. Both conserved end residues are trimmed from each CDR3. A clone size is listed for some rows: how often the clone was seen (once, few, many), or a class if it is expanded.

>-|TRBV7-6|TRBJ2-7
ASSAQGADYEQY
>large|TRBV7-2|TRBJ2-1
ASSLGGQRRQGEQF
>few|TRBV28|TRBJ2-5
ASSGGTGTGQETQY
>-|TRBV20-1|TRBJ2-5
SALPGTFQETQY
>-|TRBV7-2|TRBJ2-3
ASGADTQY
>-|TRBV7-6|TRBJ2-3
ASSLMVFGDTQY
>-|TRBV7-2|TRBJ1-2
ASRQGNHGYT
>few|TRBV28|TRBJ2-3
ASSLQGAPPDTQY
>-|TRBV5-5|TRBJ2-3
ASSLGEGRHTDTQY
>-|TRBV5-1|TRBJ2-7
ASSTTGAPYEQY
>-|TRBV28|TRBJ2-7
ASRGTGRNEQY
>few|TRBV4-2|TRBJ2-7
ASSLDRDYEQY
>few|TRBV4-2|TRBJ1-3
ASSPRTAVSGNTIY
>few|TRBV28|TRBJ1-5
ASSLWNQPQH
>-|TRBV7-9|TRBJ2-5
ATHRAGEETQY
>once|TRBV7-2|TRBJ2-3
ASSPQETQY
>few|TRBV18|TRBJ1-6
ASSFGQAHRPNNSPLH
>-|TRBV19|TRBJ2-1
ASSSGLAAGYNEQF
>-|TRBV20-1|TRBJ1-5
SARTGKRQPQH
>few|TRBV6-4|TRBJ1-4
ASSDSKKNRDRGNDEKLF
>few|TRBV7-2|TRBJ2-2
ASSLDMNTGELF
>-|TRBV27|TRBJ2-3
ASSLLLAGGPPNTQY
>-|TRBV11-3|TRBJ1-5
ASSPTGGLWQPQH
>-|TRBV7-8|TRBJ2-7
ASRLTGNHEQY
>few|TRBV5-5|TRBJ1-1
ASRSRGTEAF
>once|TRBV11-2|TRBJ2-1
ASSLDLLIAADEQF
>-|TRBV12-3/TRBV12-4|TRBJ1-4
ASSPPGQGVGKLF
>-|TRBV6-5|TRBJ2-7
ASSYIRARGEQY
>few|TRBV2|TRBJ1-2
ASGQGQGYT
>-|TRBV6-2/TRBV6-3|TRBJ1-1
ASSLTYMNTEAF
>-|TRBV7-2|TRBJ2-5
ATRLAATQETQY
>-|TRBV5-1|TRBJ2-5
ASSSGTGRVQETQY
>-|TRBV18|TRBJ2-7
ASSPPRGQGATYEQY
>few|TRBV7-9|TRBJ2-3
ASSFRGRTDTQY
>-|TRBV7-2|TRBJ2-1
ASRVGSYNEQF
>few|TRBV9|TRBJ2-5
ASSVAVGTSGETQY
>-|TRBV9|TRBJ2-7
ASSVGRRGGLDEQY
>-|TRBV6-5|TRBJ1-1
ASRLTGMNTEAF
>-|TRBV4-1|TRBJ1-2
ASSPLFGQGYGYT
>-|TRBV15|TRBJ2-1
ATSRGSGGTHNEQF
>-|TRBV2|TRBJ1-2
AIKAVGQYGYT
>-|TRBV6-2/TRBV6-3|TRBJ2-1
ASHRTVKSSYNEQF
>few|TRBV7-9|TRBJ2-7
ASSPGEGTTYEQY
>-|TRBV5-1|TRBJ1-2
ASSFTGHYGYT
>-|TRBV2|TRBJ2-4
ASSAGGRIAKNIQY
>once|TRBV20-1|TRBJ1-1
SAPSRTVNTEAF
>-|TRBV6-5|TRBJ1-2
ASSNDRGTYGYT
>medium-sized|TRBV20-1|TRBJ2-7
SAAQGAEQY
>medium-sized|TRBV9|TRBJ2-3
ASSSPNAQGRTQY
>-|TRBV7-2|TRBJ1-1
ASSPSPYRGRGSTEAF
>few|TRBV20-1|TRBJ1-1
SAEQGVNTEAF
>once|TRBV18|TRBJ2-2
ASSRFFSRDITGELF
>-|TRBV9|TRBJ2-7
ASSVGYTGGYEQY